This TCR beta chain was recovered during a study of beta chain features in type 1 diabetes. Germline-derived CDR1 and CDR2 are GTSNPN and SVGIG (reference sequence). Between the trimmed V and J ends, which lost 1 base and 2 bases, there was a span of 15 bases. The CDR3 has 15 amino acids. Reverse transcription of all isolated RNA meant that expressed TCRB transcripts were sequenced. Data came from immunoSEQ multiplex PCR; TCRdb stores just in-frame clones and leaves some out. The top ten clones hold under 0.45% of a sample with 130,000 to 150,000 clones, approximately 52% of them seen once. This clone has a handful of counts. The antigen is not known. Study outcomes and limitations: Whether TCRB rearrangement is influenced by HLA type went unresolved here. Short templates might get an advantage during PCR, and this would be equal in patients and controls. A greater similarity of naive, central memory and Treg TCRB repertoires was seen among patients than among healthy donors.

V gene TRBV30 combines with J gene TRBJ2-7; D gene ambiguous. Sequenced: Tregs from blood. The TCR was taken from a young man in good health. The CDR3 is CAWSGSLAPTYEQYF. The DNA for the CDR3 is TGTGCCTGGAGTGGGAGCCTGGCCCCGACCTACGAGCAGTACTTC.